Below are 5 T cell receptor beta chains sequenced from a single sample in a study of shared clonotypes between healthy human individuals. TCRdb's table, derived via immunoSEQ multiplex PCR, lists solely in-frame clones and lacks some. The top ten clones hold 0.36% of a sample with around 2.5 million clones, roughly 93% of them seen once. Sequenced input: naive CD4+ T cells from PBMCs. Regarding subset: CD45RA+ positively selected. These TCRs come from a man younger than 35 in good health. Some clones in this sample may be carry-over from other donors' samples.

About this clone: This same CDR3 is encoded by further DNA sequences in the sample. The CDR3: CASSEGGATNEKLFF. The CDR3 DNA reads TGTGCCAGCAGTGAAGGCGGGGCAACTAATGAAAAACTGTTTTTT. The rearrangement joins TRBV2 to TRBJ1-4; no reliable D call. CDR1 is SNHLY and CDR2 is FYNNEI in the germline V gene. V was clipped by 1 base and J by 0 bases, with 6 bases between them. This CDR3 region has 15 residues.

V usage is TRBV7-9 and J usage is TRBJ2-5; no firm D call. There are 13 residues in the CDR3. The V end was cut by 3 bases, the J end by 0 bases, with 5 bases between. Germline CDR1 and CDR2: SEHNR and FQNEAQ (reference sequence). This chain's CDR3 is CASSFRNQETQYF. The CDR3 coding sequence is TGTGCCAGCAGCTTTAGAAACCAAGAGACCCAGTACTTC.

The chain carries TRBV18 and TRBJ2-3; D gene ambiguous. The length of the CDR3 is 15 residues. Trimming took off 6 bases at V and 0 bases at J, with 13 bases between the two ends. CDR1 KGHSH and CDR2 LQKENI come from the germline V gene. The CDR3 DNA reads as TGTGCCAGCTCTTTTCCACAGACTAGCACAGATACGCAGTATTTT. It encodes CASSFPQTSTDTQYF.

The rearrangement links TRBV11-3 to TRBJ2-2; the match to TRBD2 covers 12 bases. Per germline, CDR1 SGHNT and CDR2 YENEEA. Trimming cost V 9 bases and J 2 bases; bases outside gene matches: 10. This CDR3 contains 17 residues. CDR3 sequence (DNA): TGTGCCAGGGACAGGACTAGCGGGGACCTTAACACCGGGGAGCTGTTTTTT. It yields the protein CARDRTSGDLNTGELFF.

The chain couples TRBV19 to TRBJ1-2; 10 bases line up with TRBD1. The ends lost 8 bases at V and 10 bases at J; junction bases unmatched: 4. CDR1 LNHDA and CDR2 SQIVND come from the germline V gene (reference sequence). The CDR3 consists of 11 residues. CDR3 sequence: CASDRGRNYTF. The CDR3, as DNA: TGTGCCAGTGACAGGGGGCGGAACTACACCTTC.